This T cell receptor beta chain was observed in a study of shared clonotypes between healthy human individuals. Broader study findings: Naive subsets usually exceeded memory subsets in estimated richness.

None of the donors, who were healthy HIV-negative adults, had recently had acute infections or vaccinations. The deep-level immunoSEQ assay was used. Sequencing used immunoSEQ multiplex PCR; TCRdb keeps in-frame clones, though not all of them. The sample includes a few million clones, 80% to 95% of them seen just once. Germline trimming cut 5 bases from V and 2 bases from J; bases unmatched to any gene: 8. The germline V gene has CDR1 MNHEY and CDR2 SVGAGI. This CDR3 comprises 15 residues. Comment on this clone: What it binds is not known.

The sequencing input was naive CD4+ T cells from PBMCs. The sample's subset: CD45RA+ positively selected. V and J are TRBV6-5 and TRBJ2-7; TRBD2 agrees at 8 bases. The TCR sequence derives from a man between 18 and 29 years old in good health. Some clones in this sample may be carry-over from other donors' samples. The CDR3 is CASSPPSGSTYEQYF. As DNA, the CDR3 is TGTGCCAGCAGTCCCCCGAGCGGGAGTACCTACGAGCAGTACTTC.